The clone carrying this T cell receptor beta chain showed up just a few times. With 5 bases removed from V and 0 bases from J, the gap between germline ends came to 11 bases. CDR3 size: 15 residues. The germline V gene encodes CDR1 SGHTA and CDR2 FQGNSA. This entry comes from a study of blood T cells in healthy people across ages. Sample-barcoded 5' priming and a J-beta primer mix drove a second PCR of roughly 6 to 12 cycles. In TCRdb, the 5' RACE reads were re-called with MiXCR into one record per CDR3 protein. The sample lists roughly 730,000 distinct CDR3 sequences, approximately 53% occurring once.

The receptor was derived from a man aged 35 to 55 in good health. V gene TRBV7-2 combines with J gene TRBJ2-1, with unresolved D. The specimen was blood. The CDR3 is CASSTKGVSYNEQFF. CDR3 nucleotide sequence: TGTGCCAGCAGCACTAAAGGCGTCTCCTACAATGAGCAGTTCTTC.